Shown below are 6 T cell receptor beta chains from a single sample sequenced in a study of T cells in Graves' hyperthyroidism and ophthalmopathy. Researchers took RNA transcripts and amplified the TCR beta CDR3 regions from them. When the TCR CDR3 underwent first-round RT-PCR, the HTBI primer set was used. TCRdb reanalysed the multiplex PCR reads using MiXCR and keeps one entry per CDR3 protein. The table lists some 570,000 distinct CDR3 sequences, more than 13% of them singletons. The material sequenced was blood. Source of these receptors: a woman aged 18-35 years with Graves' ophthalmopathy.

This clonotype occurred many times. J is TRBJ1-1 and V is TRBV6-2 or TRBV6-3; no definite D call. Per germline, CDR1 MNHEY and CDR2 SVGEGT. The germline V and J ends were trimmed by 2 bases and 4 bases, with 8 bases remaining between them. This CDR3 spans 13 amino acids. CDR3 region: CASSYRGFTEAFF. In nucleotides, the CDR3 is TGTGCCAGCAGTTACAGAGGGTTCACTGAAGCTTTCTTT.

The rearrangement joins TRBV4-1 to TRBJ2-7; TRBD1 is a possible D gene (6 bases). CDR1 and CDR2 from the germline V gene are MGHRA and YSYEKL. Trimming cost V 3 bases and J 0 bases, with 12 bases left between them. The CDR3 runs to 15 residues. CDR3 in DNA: TGCGCCAGCAGCCACAAACAGGGATCCTCCTACGAGCAGTACTTC. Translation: CASSHKQGSSYEQYF.

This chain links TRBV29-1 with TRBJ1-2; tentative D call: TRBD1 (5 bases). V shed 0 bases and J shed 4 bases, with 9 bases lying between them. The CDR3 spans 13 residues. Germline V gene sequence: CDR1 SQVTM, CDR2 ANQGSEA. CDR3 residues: CSVEDRQLYGYTF. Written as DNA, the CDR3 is TGCAGCGTTGAAGACCGACAGCTCTATGGCTACACCTTC.

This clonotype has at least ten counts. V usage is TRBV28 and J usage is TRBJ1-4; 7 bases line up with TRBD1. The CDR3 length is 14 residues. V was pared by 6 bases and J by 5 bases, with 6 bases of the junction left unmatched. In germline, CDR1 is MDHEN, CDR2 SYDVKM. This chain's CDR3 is CASRDRELNEKLFF. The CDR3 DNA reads TGTGCCAGCAGAGACAGGGAACTCAATGAAAAACTGTTTTTT.

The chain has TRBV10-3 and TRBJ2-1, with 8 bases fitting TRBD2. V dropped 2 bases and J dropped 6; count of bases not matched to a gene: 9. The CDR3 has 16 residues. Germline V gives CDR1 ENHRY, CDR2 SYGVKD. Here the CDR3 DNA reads TGTGCCATCAGTGAGGGCGGAGGCAGCGGGGGCAATGAGCAGTTCTTC. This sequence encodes CAISEGGGSGGNEQFF.

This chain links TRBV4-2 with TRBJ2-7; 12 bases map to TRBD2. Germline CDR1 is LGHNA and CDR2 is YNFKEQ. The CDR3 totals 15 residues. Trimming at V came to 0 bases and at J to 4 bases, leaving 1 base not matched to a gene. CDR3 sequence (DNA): TGTGCCAGCAGCCAAGAGGGACTAGCGGGTTACGAGCAGTACTTC. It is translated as CASSQEGLAGYEQYF.